This T cell receptor beta chain stems from a study of OX40 agonist ivuxolimab in advanced cancers. Assay: immunoSEQ multiplex PCR; the TCRdb copy retains only in-frame clones and omits some. The sample records 35,000 to 50,000 clones, around nine tenths being singletons. Comment on this clone: Its antigen is unknown.

Study outcomes and limitations: Mean expanded clone counts were higher in CD8+ than CD4+ T cells. Clonal expansion among partial responders at 0.1-3.0 mg/kg ranked near the lowest. What antigens the expanded peripheral T cells recognized was never established.

This TCR was recovered from an adult with an advanced solid tumor such as melanoma, head and neck, liver or kidney cancer. Sequenced material: CD4+ or CD8+ T cells sorted from blood, taken in a trial of the OX40 agonist ivuxolimab.

The CDR3 loop is CASSITGREQYF. The CDR3 DNA sequence: TGTGCCAGTAGCATCACAGGGAGGGAGCAGTACTTC. This chain connects TRBV19 to TRBJ2-7; D tentatively reads TRBD1 or TRBD2 (6 bases each). In germline, CDR1 is LNHDA, CDR2 SQIVND (reference sequence). The CDR3 totals 12 residues. V lost 6 bases to trimming and J lost 7 bases, with 13 bases between them.